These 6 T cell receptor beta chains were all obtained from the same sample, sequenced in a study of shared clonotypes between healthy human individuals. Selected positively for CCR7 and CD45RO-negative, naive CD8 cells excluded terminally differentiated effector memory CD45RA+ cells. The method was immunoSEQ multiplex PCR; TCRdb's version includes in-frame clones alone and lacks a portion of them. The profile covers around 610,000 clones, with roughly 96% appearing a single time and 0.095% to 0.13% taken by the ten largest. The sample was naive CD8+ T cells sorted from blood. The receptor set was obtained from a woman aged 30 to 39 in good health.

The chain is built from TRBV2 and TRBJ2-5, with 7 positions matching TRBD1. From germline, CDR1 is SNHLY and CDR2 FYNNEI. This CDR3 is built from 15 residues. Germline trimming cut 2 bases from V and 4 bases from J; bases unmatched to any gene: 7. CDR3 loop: CASSELRGLGETQYF. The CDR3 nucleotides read TGTGCCAGCAGTGAACTCAGGGGGTTAGGAGAGACCCAGTACTTC.

CDR3: CASSPTVSHNEQFF. CDR3 nucleotides: TGTGCCAGCAGCCCCACGGTTTCACACAATGAGCAGTTCTTC. This chain joins TRBV7-8 and TRBJ2-1; D gene ambiguous. Germline V gene data show CDR1 as SGHVS and CDR2 as FQNEAQ. V was cut by 5 bases and J by 5 bases, with 13 bases left in between. The length of the CDR3 is 14 residues. Together with reference TRBV7-8 and TRBJ2-1, the CDR3 gives the full variable domain: GAGVSQSPRYKVAKRGQDVALRCDPISGHVSLFWYQQALGQGPEFLTYFQNEAQLDKSGLPSDRFFAERPEGSVSTLKIQRTQQEDSAVYLCASSPTVSHNEQFFGPGTRLTVL.

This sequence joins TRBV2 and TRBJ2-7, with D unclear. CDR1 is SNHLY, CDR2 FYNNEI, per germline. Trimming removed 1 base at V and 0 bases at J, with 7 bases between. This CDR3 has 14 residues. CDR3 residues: CASSEEAGSYEQYF. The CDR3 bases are TGTGCCAGCAGTGAAGAGGCAGGCTCCTACGAGCAGTACTTC.

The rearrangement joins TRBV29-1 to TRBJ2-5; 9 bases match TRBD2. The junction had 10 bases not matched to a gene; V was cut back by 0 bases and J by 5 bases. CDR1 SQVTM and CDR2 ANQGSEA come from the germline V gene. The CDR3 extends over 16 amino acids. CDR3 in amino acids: CSVEDLNSGRFETQYF. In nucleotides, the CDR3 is TGCAGCGTTGAAGATCTTAACAGCGGGAGGTTTGAGACCCAGTACTTC.

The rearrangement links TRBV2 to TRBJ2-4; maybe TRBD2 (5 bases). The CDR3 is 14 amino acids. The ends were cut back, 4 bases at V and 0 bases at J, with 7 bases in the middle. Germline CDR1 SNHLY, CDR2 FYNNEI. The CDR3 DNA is TGTGCCAGCAGTGGAGCGGTAGCCAAAAACATTCAGTACTTC. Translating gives CASSGAVAKNIQYF.

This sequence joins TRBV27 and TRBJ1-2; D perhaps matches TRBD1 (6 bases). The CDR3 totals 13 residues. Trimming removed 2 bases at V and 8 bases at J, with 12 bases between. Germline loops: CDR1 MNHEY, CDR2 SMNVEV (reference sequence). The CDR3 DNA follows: TGTGCCAGCAGTTTAGGGGGGGCTCACGGCTACACCTTC. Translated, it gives CASSLGGAHGYTF.